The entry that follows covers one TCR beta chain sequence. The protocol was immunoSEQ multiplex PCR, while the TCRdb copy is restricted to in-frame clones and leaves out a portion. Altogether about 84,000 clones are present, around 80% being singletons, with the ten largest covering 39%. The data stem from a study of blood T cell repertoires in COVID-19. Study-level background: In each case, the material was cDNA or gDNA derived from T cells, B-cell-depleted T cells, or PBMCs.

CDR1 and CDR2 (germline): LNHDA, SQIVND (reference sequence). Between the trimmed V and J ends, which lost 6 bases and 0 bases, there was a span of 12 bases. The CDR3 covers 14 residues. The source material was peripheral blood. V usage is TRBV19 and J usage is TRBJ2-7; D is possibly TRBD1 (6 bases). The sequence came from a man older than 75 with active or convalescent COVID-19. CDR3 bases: TGTGCCAGTAGCCGAGGACAGTCCTCCTACGAGCAGTACTTC. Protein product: CASSRGQSSYEQYF. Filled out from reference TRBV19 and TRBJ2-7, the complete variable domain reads DGGITQSPKYLFRKEGQNVTLSCEQNLNHDAMYWYRQDPGQGLRLIYYSQIVNDFQKGDIAEGYSVSREKKESFPLTVTSAQKNPTAFYLCASSRGQSSYEQYFGPGTRLTVT.